This T cell receptor beta chain was sequenced for a study of cytomegalovirus exposure and HLA in healthy donors. Overall study results and limits: The investigators catalogued 150 to 200 TCR beta chains as cytomegalovirus-associated.

V lost 8 bases and J lost 1, with 11 bases in between. This CDR3 has 13 residues. Germline assignment: CDR1 SNHLY and CDR2 FYNNEI. Sequencing used immunoSEQ multiplex PCR; TCRdb keeps in-frame clones, though not all of them. In the table there are 130,000 to 150,000 clones, approximately 86% of which are singletons. Remarks on this clone: Antigen: not known.

The TCR originated in a young woman in good health and CMV-seropositive. The V call is TRBV2, the J call TRBJ1-1, with a weak D call TRBD1 (6 bases). Specimen: PBMCs. CDR3 coding DNA: TGTGCCAGCTTAGGCAGGGGGAACACTGAAGCTTTCTTT. Translation: CASLGRGNTEAFF.